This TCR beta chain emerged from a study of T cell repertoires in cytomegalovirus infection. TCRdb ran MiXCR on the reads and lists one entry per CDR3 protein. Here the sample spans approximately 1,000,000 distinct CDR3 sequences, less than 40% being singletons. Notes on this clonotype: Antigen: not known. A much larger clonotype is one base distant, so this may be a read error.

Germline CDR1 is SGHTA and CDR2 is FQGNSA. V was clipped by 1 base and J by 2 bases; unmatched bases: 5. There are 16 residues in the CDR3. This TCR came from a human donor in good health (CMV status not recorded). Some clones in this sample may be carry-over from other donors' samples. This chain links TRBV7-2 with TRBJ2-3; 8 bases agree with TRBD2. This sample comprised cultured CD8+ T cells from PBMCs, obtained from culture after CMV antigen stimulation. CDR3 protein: CASSLVAGGHTDTQYF. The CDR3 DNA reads TGTGCCAGCAGCTTAGTGGCGGGGGGACACACAGATACGCAGTATTTT.